Listed below are T cell receptor beta chains from one sample, sequenced in a study of CD8 T cells in ankylosing spondylitis. One entry per CDR3 protein results from TCRdb running MiXCR on the 5' RACE reads. The profile shows more than 150,000 distinct CDR3 sequences, 15% to 20% of them singletons. Material: blood, either unsorted or a sorted T cell fraction (not recorded which). Receptors originate from a male donor aged 5-29 years with ankylosing spondylitis or in good health (not recorded which). The CDR3 runs from the conserved cysteine through the conserved F or W. The D gene is left open where the match is weak. Rows give clone size only sometimes, using once, few, many, or a class for an expanded clone.

>TRBV3-1|TRBJ2-3|NA|many
TGTGCCAGCAGCTTTAGCGGAGTCCCTACAGATACGCAGTATTTT
CASSFSGVPTDTQYF
>TRBV10-3|TRBJ2-3|TRBD2|many
TGTGCCATCTTGAATAGCGGGGGGGGGGCCACAGATACGCAGTATTTT
CAILNSGGGATDTQYF
>TRBV5-1|TRBJ2-2|NA|many
TGCGCCAGCACCCAAGGGACTTCGTCCGGGGAGCTGTTTTTT
CASTQGTSSGELFF
>TRBV6-6|TRBJ1-1|NA|NA
TGTGCCAGCAGTTACTCGATGGGGTACCAGGCCACTGAAGCTTTCTTT
CASSYSMGYQATEAFF
>TRBV7-8|TRBJ2-5|TRBD2|many
TGTGCCAGCAGCTTAGCGGCTTTGGCGGGAGGCCTAAAAACCCTAGAGACCCAGTACTTC
CASSLAALAGGLKTLETQYF
>TRBV15|TRBJ2-3|NA|many
TGTGCCACCAGCAGAGAGTTGGGGACTGTCACAGATACGCAGTATTTT
CATSRELGTVTDTQYF
>TRBV24-1|TRBJ1-5|NA|many
TGTGCCACCAGTTCTTATGGGGAATCCGGACAGCCCCAGCATTTT
CATSSYGESGQPQHF
>TRBV29-1|TRBJ1-4|NA|many
TGCAGCGTTGATATAGGCGAAAAACTGTTTTTT
CSVDIGEKLFF
>TRBV9|TRBJ2-5|TRBD2|many
TGTGCCAGCACCCAGGGAGCTAGCGGGAGGCTCGGGGAGACCCAGTACTTC
CASTQGASGRLGETQYF
>TRBV7-9|TRBJ2-1|NA|NA
TGTGCCAGCAGCCTCCTGGGGGCCCTAGATCCGTGGTACAATGAGCAGTTCTTC
CASSLLGALDPWYNEQFF
>TRBV12-3/TRBV12-4|TRBJ1-2|NA|many
TGTGCCAGCACCCGACCGACGCTTCGCTATGGCTACACCTTC
CASTRPTLRYGYTF
>TRBV30|TRBJ2-3|NA|many
TGTGCCTGGAGTGGATTATTATCAGGCAGCTTAGCAGATACGCAGTATTTT
CAWSGLLSGSLADTQYF
>TRBV24-1|TRBJ2-2|TRBD2|many
TGTGCCACCTCCTCGGGGGGGCATAACACCGGGGAGCTGTTTTTT
CATSSGGHNTGELFF
>TRBV4-1|TRBJ2-1|NA|few
TGCGCCAGCAGCCAAGTATATGGGCCAGAAGAGGTCGAGCAGTTCTTC
CASSQVYGPEEVEQFF
>TRBV3-1|TRBJ2-1|NA|many
TGTGCCAGCAGCCAAGGGGACATCTTAAGGGCGCAGTTCTTC
CASSQGDILRAQFF
>TRBV12-3/TRBV12-4|TRBJ2-7|NA|many
TGTGCCAGCGGGACGGGCCCGTACGAGCAGTACTTC
CASGTGPYEQYF
>TRBV5-1|TRBJ2-6|NA|many
TGCGCCAGCAGCTTGGGCGGGATACTGGCCAACGTCCTGACTTTC
CASSLGGILANVLTF
>TRBV4-3|TRBJ1-1|TRBD1|many
TGCGCCAGCAGCTCGACAGGGGGGTTGGCAGCTTTCTTT
CASSSTGGLAAFF
>TRBV7-8|TRBJ1-1|TRBD1|NA
TGTGCCAGCAGCGCTCGACAGGGGGCAAACACTGAAGCTTTCTTT
CASSARQGANTEAFF
>TRBV5-5|TRBJ2-2|TRBD1|many
TGTGCCAGCAGCCGTCAGGGGGTCGGGCTGAACACCGGGGAGCTGTTTTTT
CASSRQGVGLNTGELFF
>TRBV10-1|TRBJ2-6|TRBD2|NA
TGCGCCAGCAGTTGCAATGCACTAGCGGGACTCCCTGGGGCCAACGTCCTGACTTTC
CASSCNALAGLPGANVLTF
>TRBV10-3|TRBJ2-1|TRBD2|NA
TGTGCCATCAGATCCGGGACTAGCGGGAAGAATGAGCAGTTCTTC
CAIRSGTSGKNEQFF
>TRBV9|TRBJ1-6|NA|many
TGTGCCAGCAGCGTAGGGGGCGGGTTAAATTCACCCCTCCACTTT
CASSVGGGLNSPLHF